This TCR beta chain originates from a study of radiotherapy plus CTLA-4 blockade in lung cancer. The wider study: Objective responses emerged in around 19% of patients, and 30% to 40% attained disease control.

The CDR3 contains 13 residues. Unmatched junction bases numbered 7, after V lost 6 bases and J lost 6 bases. Germline V gene lookup returns CDR1 SQVTM and CDR2 ANQGSEA. Repertoires were generated with immunoSEQ multiplex PCR, while TCRdb's copy carries only in-frame clones and drops some. The sample has 75,000 to 100,000 clones; around 88% are singletons. The receptor was derived from a human donor with non-small cell lung cancer that progressed on radiotherapy plus ipilimumab. The J gene is TRBJ1-5, the V gene TRBV29-1, with 8 bases lining up with TRBD1. The sequences come from peripheral blood, collected from a patient treated with radiotherapy plus ipilimumab. The CDR3 bases are TGCAGCGTAGGACAGGGAAGGGGTCAGCCCCAGCATTTT. This encodes CSVGQGRGQPQHF.